This T cell receptor beta chain comes out of a study of blood T cell repertoires in COVID-19. TCRdb's table, derived via immunoSEQ multiplex PCR, lists solely in-frame clones and lacks some. The sample lists a few hundred thousand clones; 90% were seen once. This clone was recorded a few times. The CDR3 sequence is 15 residues long. The V and J ends lost 3 bases and 4 bases, in that order; junction bases with no gene match: 7. Germline V CDR1 and CDR2: SGHDT, YYEEEE. Input material: PBMCs or T cells enriched from blood (not recorded which). The rearrangement uses TRBV5-6 and TRBJ2-7, with 10 positions matching TRBD2. This clonotype was obtained from a young man who had been exposed to COVID-19. The CDR3 spells CASSSTSGVLYEQYF. CDR3 DNA sequence: TGTGCCAGCAGCTCCACTAGCGGGGTGTTATACGAGCAGTACTTC.